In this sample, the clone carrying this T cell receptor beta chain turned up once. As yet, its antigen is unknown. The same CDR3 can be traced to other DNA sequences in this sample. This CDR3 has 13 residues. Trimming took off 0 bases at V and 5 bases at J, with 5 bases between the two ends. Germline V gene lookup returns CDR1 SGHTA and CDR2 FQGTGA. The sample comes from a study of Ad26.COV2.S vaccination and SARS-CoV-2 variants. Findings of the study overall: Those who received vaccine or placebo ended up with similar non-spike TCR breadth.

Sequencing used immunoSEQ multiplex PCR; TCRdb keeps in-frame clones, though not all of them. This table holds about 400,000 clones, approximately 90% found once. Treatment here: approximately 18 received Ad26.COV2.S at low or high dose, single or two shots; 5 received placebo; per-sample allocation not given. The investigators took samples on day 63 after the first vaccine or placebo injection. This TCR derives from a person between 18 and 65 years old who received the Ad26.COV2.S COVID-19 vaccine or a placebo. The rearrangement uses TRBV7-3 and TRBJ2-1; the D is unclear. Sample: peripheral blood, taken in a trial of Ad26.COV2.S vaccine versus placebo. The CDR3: CASSLTVDNEQFF. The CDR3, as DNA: TGTGCCAGCAGCTTAACGGTGGACAATGAGCAGTTCTTC.